This TCR beta chain was observed in a study of T cell responses to AZD1222 COVID-19 vaccine. The table came from immunoSEQ multiplex PCR; TCRdb's copy has only in-frame clones and leaves some out. This sample has just over 90,000 clones; over 75% occur once, and the top ten carry about 2.4%. CDR3 length equals 13 residues. Germline loops: CDR1 SGHTS, CDR2 YDEGEE. V was trimmed by 10 bases and J by 8 bases, leaving 16 bases between them. The sample consisted of peripheral blood, taken 28 days after the second AZD1222 dose. The rearrangement links TRBV5-8 to TRBJ1-6, with TRBD1 as a possible D gene (5 bases). The receptor was derived from an adult who received the AZD1222 COVID-19 vaccine. The CDR3 region has the DNA TGTGCCGGAATAGACAGAGTGGATTCACCCCTCCACTTT. Protein sequence: CAGIDRVDSPLHF.